This T cell receptor beta chain was captured in a study of CD8 T cells in Susac syndrome. V gave up 2 bases and J gave up 4 bases; unmatched junction bases: 7. CDR1 and CDR2 (germline): GTSNPN, SVGIG (reference sequence). The CDR3 runs 14 residues. The RNA input was 0.5 to 1 ug, and it was reverse transcribed with random hexamers. TCRdb re-called the immunoSEQ multiplex PCR reads with MiXCR, one entry per CDR3 protein. The data contain 150,000 to 200,000 distinct CDR3 sequences, approximately 94% of them singletons. The sequencing sample was made of CD4+ T cells from PBMCs. The V call is TRBV30, the J call TRBJ2-5; 7 bases agree with TRBD2. The origin of this receptor is a human donor with Susac syndrome. This CDR3 is CAWSTPGGRETQYF. For the CDR3, the DNA is TGTGCCTGGAGTACTCCGGGAGGCCGAGAGACCCAGTACTTC. Complete variable domain (other parts from reference TRBV30 and TRBJ2-5): SQTIHQWPATLVQPVGSPLSLECTVEGTSNPNLYWYRQAAGRGLQLLFYSVGIGQISSEVPQNLSASRPQDRQFILSSKKLLLSDSGFYLCAWSTPGGRETQYFGPGTRLLVL.